This T cell receptor (beta chain) originates from a study of T cell changes during pregnancy in multiple sclerosis (dated by TCRdb to between 2019 and 2020). About the investigation overall: In women with multiple sclerosis, the researchers looked at how the T cell repertoire shifted as pregnancy progressed.

The CDR3 contains 14 residues, cysteine and phenylalanine counted. Only CDR3 DNA is held: 42 bases, read in frame from base 1. CDR1 and CDR2 (SSHAT, FNYEAQ) derive from the germline V gene (reference sequence). Preparation of the library involved the immunoSEQ multiplex PCR assay. TCRdb obtained this table from immuneACCESS and retained in-frame rearrangements with V and J assigned. These tables miss some clones; where compared with another copy, unresolved V genes account for less than half of the shortfall, and the remainder is unexplained. Across this sample there are over 70,000 clones, with almost 95% seen only once. The ten largest clones take up about 2.5% of the sample. Remarks on this clone: The antigen it recognizes is unknown. The junction differs from germline at one of its ends, possibly a read error.

This chain is built from TRBV7-7 and TRBJ2-2; TRBD2 might be the D gene, on 6 matching bases. The material was peripheral blood, obtained in the third trimester of pregnancy. This clonotype was sampled from a female donor in good health, enrolled as a control in a pregnancy study. The CDR3 region has the sequence CASSPGGTTGELFF. The base sequence is TGTGCTAGCAGTCCAGGCGGGACGACCGGGGAGCTGTTTTTT.